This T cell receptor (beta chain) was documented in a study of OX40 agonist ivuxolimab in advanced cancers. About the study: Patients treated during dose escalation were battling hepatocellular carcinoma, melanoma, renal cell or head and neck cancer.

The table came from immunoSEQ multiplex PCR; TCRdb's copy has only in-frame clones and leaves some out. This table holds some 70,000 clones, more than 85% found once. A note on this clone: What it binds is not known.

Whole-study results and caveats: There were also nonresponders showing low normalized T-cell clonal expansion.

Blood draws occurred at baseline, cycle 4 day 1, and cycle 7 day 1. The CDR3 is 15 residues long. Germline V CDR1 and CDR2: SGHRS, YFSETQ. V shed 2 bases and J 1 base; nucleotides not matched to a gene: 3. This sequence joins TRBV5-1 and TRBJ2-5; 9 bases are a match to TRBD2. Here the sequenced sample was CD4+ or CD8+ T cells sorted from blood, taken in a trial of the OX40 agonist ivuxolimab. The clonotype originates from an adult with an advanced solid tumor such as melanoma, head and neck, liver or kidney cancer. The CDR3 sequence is CASSFGGGVQETQYF. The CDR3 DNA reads TGCGCCAGCAGCTTTGGCGGGGGGGTCCAAGAGACCCAGTACTTC.